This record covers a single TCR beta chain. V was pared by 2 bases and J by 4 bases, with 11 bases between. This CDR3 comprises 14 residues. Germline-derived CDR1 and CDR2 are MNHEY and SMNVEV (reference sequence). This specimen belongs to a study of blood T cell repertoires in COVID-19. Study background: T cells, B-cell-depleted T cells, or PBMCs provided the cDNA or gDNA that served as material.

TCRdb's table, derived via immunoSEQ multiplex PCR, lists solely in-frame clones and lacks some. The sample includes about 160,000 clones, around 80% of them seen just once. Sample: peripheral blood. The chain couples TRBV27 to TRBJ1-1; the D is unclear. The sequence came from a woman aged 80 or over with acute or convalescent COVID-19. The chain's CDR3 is CASSLGREGTEAFF. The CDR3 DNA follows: TGTGCCAGCAGTTTAGGGAGGGAGGGCACTGAAGCTTTCTTT.